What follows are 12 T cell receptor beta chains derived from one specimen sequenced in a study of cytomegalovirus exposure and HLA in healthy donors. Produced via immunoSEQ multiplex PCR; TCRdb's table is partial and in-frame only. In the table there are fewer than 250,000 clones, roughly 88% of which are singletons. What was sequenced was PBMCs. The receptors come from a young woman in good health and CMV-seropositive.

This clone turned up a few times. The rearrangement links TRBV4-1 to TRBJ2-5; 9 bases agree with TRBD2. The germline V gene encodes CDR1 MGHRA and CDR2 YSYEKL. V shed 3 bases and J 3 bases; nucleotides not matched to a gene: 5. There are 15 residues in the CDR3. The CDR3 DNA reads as TGCGCCAGCAGCCACCCGACTAGCGGTAAAGAGACCCAGTACTTC. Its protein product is CASSHPTSGKETQYF.

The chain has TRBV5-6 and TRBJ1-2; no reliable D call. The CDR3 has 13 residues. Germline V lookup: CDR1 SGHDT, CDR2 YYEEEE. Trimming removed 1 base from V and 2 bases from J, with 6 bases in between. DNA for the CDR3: TGTGCCAGCAGCTTGTCCGGAAACTATGGCTACACCTTC. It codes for CASSLSGNYGYTF.

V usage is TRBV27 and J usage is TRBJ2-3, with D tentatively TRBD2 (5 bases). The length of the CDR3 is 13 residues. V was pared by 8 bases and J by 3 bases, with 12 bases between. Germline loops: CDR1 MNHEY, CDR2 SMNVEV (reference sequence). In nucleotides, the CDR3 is TGTGCCAGCCAATCCGGGGTGACAGATACGCAGTATTTT. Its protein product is CASQSGVTDTQYF.

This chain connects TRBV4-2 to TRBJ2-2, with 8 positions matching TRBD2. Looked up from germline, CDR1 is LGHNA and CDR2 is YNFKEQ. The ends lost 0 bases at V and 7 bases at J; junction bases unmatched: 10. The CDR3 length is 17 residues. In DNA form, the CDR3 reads TGTGCCAGCAGCCAAGAACCTACGGGAGGGCCCGGCGGGGAGCTGTTTTTT. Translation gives CASSQEPTGGPGGELFF.

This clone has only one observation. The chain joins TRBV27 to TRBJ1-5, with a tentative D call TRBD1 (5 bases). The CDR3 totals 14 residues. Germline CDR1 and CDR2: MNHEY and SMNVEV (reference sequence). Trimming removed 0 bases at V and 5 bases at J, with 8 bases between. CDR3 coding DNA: TGTGCCAGCAGTTTATCGGGACGAGATCAGCCCCAGCATTTT. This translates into CASSLSGRDQPQHF.

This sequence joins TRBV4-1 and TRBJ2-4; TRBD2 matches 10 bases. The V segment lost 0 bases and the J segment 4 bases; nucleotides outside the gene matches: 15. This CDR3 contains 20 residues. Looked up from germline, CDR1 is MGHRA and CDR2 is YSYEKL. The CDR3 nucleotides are TGCGCCAGCAGCCAAGATGGCTCCTCTTCTAGCGGGAGAAGGAAAAACATTCAGTACTTC. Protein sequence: CASSQDGSSSSGRRKNIQYF.

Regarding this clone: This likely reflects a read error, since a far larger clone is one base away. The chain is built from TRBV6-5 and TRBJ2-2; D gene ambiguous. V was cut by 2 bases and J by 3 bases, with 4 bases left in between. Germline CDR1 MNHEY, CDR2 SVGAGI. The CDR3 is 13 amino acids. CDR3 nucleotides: TGTGCCAGCAGTTACAGGGACACCGGGGAGCTGTTTTTT. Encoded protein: CASSYRDTGELFF.

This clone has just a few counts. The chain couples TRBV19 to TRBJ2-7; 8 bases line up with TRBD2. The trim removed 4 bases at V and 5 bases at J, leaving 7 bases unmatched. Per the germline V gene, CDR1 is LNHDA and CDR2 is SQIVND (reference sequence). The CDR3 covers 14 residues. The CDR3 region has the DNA TGTGCCAGTAGTAGCGGGAGGCTGGTAAACGAGCAGTACTTC. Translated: CASSSGRLVNEQYF.

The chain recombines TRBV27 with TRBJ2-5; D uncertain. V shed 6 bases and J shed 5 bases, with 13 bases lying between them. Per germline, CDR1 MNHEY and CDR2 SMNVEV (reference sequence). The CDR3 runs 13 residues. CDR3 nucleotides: TGTGCCAGCAGGGGTCGCGGTTTGGAGACCCAGTACTTC. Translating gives CASRGRGLETQYF.

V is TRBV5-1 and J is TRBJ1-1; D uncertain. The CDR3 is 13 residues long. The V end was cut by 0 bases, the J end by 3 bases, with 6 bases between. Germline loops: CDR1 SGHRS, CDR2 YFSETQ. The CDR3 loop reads CASSLEVYTEAFF. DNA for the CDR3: TGCGCCAGCAGCTTGGAGGTATACACTGAAGCTTTCTTT.

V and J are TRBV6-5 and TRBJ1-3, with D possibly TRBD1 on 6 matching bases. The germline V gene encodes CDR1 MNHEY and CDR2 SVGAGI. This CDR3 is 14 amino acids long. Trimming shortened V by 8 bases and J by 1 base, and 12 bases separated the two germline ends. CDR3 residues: CASEPTGSGNTIYF. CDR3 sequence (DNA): TGTGCCAGCGAACCAACAGGGTCTGGAAACACCATATATTTT.

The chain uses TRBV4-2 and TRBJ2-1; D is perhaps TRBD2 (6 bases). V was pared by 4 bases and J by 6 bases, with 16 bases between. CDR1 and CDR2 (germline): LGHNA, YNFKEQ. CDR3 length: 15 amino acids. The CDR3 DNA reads TGTGCCAGCAGCCTGGGGACTCGGGACCCCAATGAGCAGTTCTTC. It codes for CASSLGTRDPNEQFF.